The clone carrying this TCR beta chain has at least ten counts. Its specificity is not known. Preparation of the TCRbeta library involved a method that used unique molecular identifiers. TCRdb reanalysed the PCR reads using MiXCR and keeps one entry per CDR3 protein. The table includes hundreds of thousands of distinct CDR3 sequences, around 7.1% detected once. This sample was included in a study of T-cell reconstitution after alpha-beta-depleted transplantation in children. Study-wide results and limits: Hyperexpanded clones declined; after one year, newly produced T cells mostly supplied diversity.

Germline V gene data show CDR1 as SGHAT and CDR2 as FQNNGV. The CDR3 spans 11 residues. V was shortened by 10 bases and J by 2 bases, with 8 bases between the two germline ends. Specimen: peripheral blood, collected 360 days after TCRalphabeta/CD19-depleted stem cell transplant. The TCR originated in a female patient between 2 and 15 years old who had a stem cell transplant for Fanconi anemia, so the T cells may come from the graft donor. The chain is built from TRBV11-2 and TRBJ2-5; perhaps TRBD2 as D (6 bases). The CDR3 protein is CAIGGQETQYF. As DNA, the CDR3 is TGTGCCATCGGGGGACAAGAGACCCAGTACTTC. The full variable domain, with the rest looked up from reference TRBV11-2 and TRBJ2-5, is EAGVAQSPRYKIIEKRQSVAFWCNPISGHATLYWYQQILGQGPKLLIQFQNNGVVDDSQLPKDRFSAERLKGVDSTLKIQPAKLEDSAVYLCAIGGQETQYFGPGTRLLVL.